The 22 T cell receptor beta chains below were found in one sample sequenced in a study of T cell responses to AZD1222 COVID-19 vaccine. Only in-frame clones appear in the TCRdb table, and some are missing; sequencing was by immunoSEQ multiplex PCR. The data show about 120,000 clones, approximately 84% seen once. This specimen consisted of peripheral blood, obtained on day 0 of AZD1222 vaccination. Receptors originate from an adult in good health.

This clone was observed once. This rearrangement joins TRBV13 to TRBJ1-4; 9 bases agree with TRBD1. The CDR3 is 16 amino acids. The V segment lost 5 bases and the J segment 3 bases; nucleotides outside the gene matches: 7. Germline V gene lookup returns CDR1 PRHDT and CDR2 FYEKMQ (reference sequence). CDR3 sequence reads: CASSEGQGAPNEKLFF. The CDR3, as DNA: TGTGCCAGCAGCGAGGGACAGGGCGCTCCTAATGAAAAACTGTTTTTT.

Of note for this clone: A junction boundary mismatches the germline segment, possibly from a read error. The CDR3 DNA follows: TGCGCCAGCAGCTCTGGTAATCCACCCCTCCACTTT. Its protein product is CASSSGNPPLHF. The rearrangement uses TRBV5-1 and TRBJ1-6; D gene ambiguous. Germline lookup yields CDR1 SGHRS and CDR2 YFSETQ. This CDR3 is built from 12 residues.

The CDR3 DNA is TGTGCCAGCCGGAACAGCGGAGTCAATGAGCAGTTCTTC. Translating it yields CASRNSGVNEQFF. The chain has TRBV2 and TRBJ2-1, with a tentative D call TRBD2 (5 bases). CDR1 is SNHLY, CDR2 FYNNEI, per germline. V was shortened by 8 bases and J by 6 bases, with 14 bases between the two germline ends. CDR3 length: 13 amino acids.

The DNA for the CDR3 is TGTGCCAGCAGCTTAGCGGATAACTATGGCTACACCTTC. It encodes CASSLADNYGYTF. The chain combines TRBV7-2 with TRBJ1-2; no definite D call. The V gene lost 0 bases and the J gene lost 1 base, with 3 bases spanning the gap. The CDR3 spans 13 residues. The germline V gene encodes CDR1 SGHTA and CDR2 FQGNSA.

The V and J genes are TRBV19 and TRBJ1-1; D ambiguous. This CDR3 has 13 residues. Trimming took 6 bases from V and 1 from J, leaving 9 bases between them. Looked up from germline, CDR1 is LNHDA and CDR2 is SQIVND (reference sequence). The CDR3 region has the DNA TGTGCCAGTAGCCCTCACAAGAACACTGAAGCTTTCTTT. It encodes CASSPHKNTEAFF.

The chain employs TRBV19 and TRBJ2-2; D remains ambiguous. This CDR3 spans 14 amino acids. Trimming took off 4 bases at V and 4 bases at J, with 10 bases between the two ends. Germline CDR1 and CDR2: LNHDA and SQIVND (reference sequence). CDR3 protein: CASSRKRGTGELFF. In DNA, the CDR3 is TGTGCCAGTAGTAGGAAAAGAGGCACCGGGGAGCTGTTTTTT.

The CDR3 here is CAWSVRARGARNEQFF. The CDR3 nucleotides are TGTGCCTGGAGTGTACGGGCTCGGGGGGCTAGGAATGAGCAGTTCTTC. The chain joins TRBV30 to TRBJ2-1; tentatively, D is TRBD2 (7 bases). V lost 0 bases to trimming and J lost 7 bases, with 19 bases between them. Germline lookup yields CDR1 GTSNPN and CDR2 SVGIG (reference sequence). This CDR3 has 16 amino acids.

This rearrangement joins TRBV27 to TRBJ2-7; D could derive from TRBD1 or TRBD2 (5 bases each). The CDR3 contains 14 residues. CDR1 and CDR2 (germline): MNHEY, SMNVEV (reference sequence). V was cut by 5 bases and J by 0 bases, with 11 bases left in between. Here the CDR3 DNA reads TGTGCCAGCAGTCAGGGACGGATCTCCTACGAGCAGTACTTC. Amino acid sequence: CASSQGRISYEQYF.

This clone appeared once. This chain links TRBV5-1 with TRBJ1-2; 7 bases map to TRBD1. The V segment lost 5 bases and the J segment 4 bases; nucleotides outside the gene matches: 8. The length of the CDR3 is 14 residues. Germline CDR1 and CDR2: SGHRS and YFSETQ. The CDR3 is CASSAGQEGYGYTF. The CDR3 nucleotides read TGCGCCAGCAGTGCTGGACAGGAAGGCTATGGCTACACCTTC.

V is TRBV6-6 and J is TRBJ2-5; 7 bases agree with TRBD2. This CDR3 comprises 16 residues. J gave up 2 bases and V 1 base, and 7 bases lay outside the gene matches. The germline V gene encodes CDR1 MNHNY and CDR2 SVGAGI (reference sequence). The CDR3 region has the DNA TGTGCCAGCAGTTACTGGTTAGCGGGTTCTCAAGAGACCCAGTACTTC. Translated: CASSYWLAGSQETQYF.

The rearrangement joins TRBV27 to TRBJ1-6; D perhaps matches TRBD1 (5 bases). Germline CDR1 reads MNHEY; CDR2 reads SMNVEV (reference sequence). V lost 6 bases and J lost 3, with 12 bases in between. The CDR3 is 15 amino acids. The CDR3: CASSDRQNYNSPLHF. CDR3 sequence (DNA): TGTGCCAGCAGCGACCGACAGAACTATAATTCACCCCTCCACTTT.

The V and J genes are TRBV14 and TRBJ2-7, with D tentatively TRBD1 or TRBD2 (5 bases each). Trimming shortened V by 1 base and J by 7 bases, and 17 bases separated the two germline ends. Germline V gene lookup returns CDR1 SGHDN and CDR2 FVKESK. This CDR3 is built from 15 residues. The DNA for the CDR3 is TGTGCCAGCAGCCAAGGGGTCGGGACGAGTGAGGAGCAGTACTTC. It yields the protein CASSQGVGTSEEQYF. The whole variable domain, remainder taken from reference TRBV14 and TRBJ2-7, is EAGVTQFPSHSVIEKGQTVTLRCDPISGHDNLYWYRRVMGKEIKFLLHFVKESKQDESGMPNNRFLAERTGGTYSTLKVQPAELEDSGVYFCASSQGVGTSEEQYFGPGTRLTVT.

This rearrangement joins TRBV21-1 to TRBJ2-2. TRBV21-1 is described as a pseudogene. The CDR3 sequence is 14 residues long. CDR3 region: CASYKIDLTGELFF. The CDR3 DNA sequence: TGTGCCAGCTATAAAATTGATCTCACCGGGGAGCTGTTTTTT.

The gene calls are TRBV3-1 (or the pseudogene TRBV3-2) and TRBJ2-4; D possibly corresponds to TRBD1 (6 bases). Germline V gene data show CDR1 as LGHDT and CDR2 as YNNKEL (reference sequence). Trimming cost V 4 bases and J 6 bases, with 16 bases left between them. The CDR3 spans 15 residues. CDR3 region: CASSLYGTPGNIQYF. In nucleotides, the CDR3 is TGTGCCAGCAGCCTTTACGGGACACCCGGAAACATTCAGTACTTC.

The V gene is TRBV7-9, the J gene TRBJ2-7, with D unclear. V lost 3 bases and J 1 base, leaving 10 bases between the germline ends. Germline-derived CDR1 and CDR2 are SEHNR and FQNEAQ (reference sequence). The CDR3 is made up of 14 amino acids. The CDR3 is CASSFREASYEQYF. CDR3 nucleotide sequence: TGTGCCAGCAGCTTCCGCGAGGCTTCCTACGAGCAGTACTTC.

The CDR3 loop reads CASSYTDGAQYF. CDR3 nucleotide sequence: TGTGCCAGCAGTTATACGGACGGGGCCCAGTACTTC. V usage is TRBV2 and J usage is TRBJ2-5, with a possible D match to TRBD2 (5 bases). Germline V gene data show CDR1 as SNHLY and CDR2 as FYNNEI. The CDR3 length is 12 residues. Trimming removed 5 bases at V and 9 bases at J, with 13 bases between.

The chain joins TRBV3-1 (or the pseudogene TRBV3-2) to TRBJ2-4; TRBD1 might be the D (5 bases). Deletions cut 4 bases from V and 4 bases from J, with 14 bases between. The CDR3 contains 15 residues. Germline loops: CDR1 LGHDT, CDR2 YNNKEL (reference sequence). The DNA for the CDR3 is TGTGCCAGCAGCCTATCTACAGGAACAAAAAACATTCAGTACTTC. Translating it yields CASSLSTGTKNIQYF.

This clone was seen only once. The chain is built from TRBV19 and TRBJ1-1; no clear D. Trimming shortened V by 7 bases and J by 5 bases, and 14 bases separated the two germline ends. Germline V CDR1 and CDR2: LNHDA, SQIVND (reference sequence). The CDR3 is 13 residues long. The CDR3, as DNA: TGTGCCAGTACCTTCCACCCCCGTACTGAAGCTTTCTTT. Its translation is CASTFHPRTEAFF.

V usage is TRBV7-8 and J usage is TRBJ2-3, with 13 bases matching TRBD2. Per germline, CDR1 SGHVS and CDR2 FQNEAQ. The CDR3 is made up of 20 amino acids. V shed 6 bases, J shed 3 bases, and the junction held 18 bases outside the gene matches. In DNA, the CDR3 is TGTGCCAGCAGACATTATCGACTAGCGGGGGGTCCCCGGGGGACAGATACGCAGTATTTT. Translating gives CASRHYRLAGGPRGTDTQYF.

The chain links TRBV7-2 to TRBJ2-3; possibly TRBD2 for D (7 bases). There are 14 residues in the CDR3. The germline CDR1 and CDR2 sequences are SGHTA and FQGNSA. This chain's CDR3 is CAKGGALSTDTQYF. The CDR3 nucleotides read TGTGCGAAAGGGGGGGCCCTTAGCACAGATACGCAGTATTTT. The entire variable domain, with the rest obtained from reference TRBV7-2 and TRBJ2-3, is as follows: GAGVSQSPSNKVTEKGKDVELRCDPISGHTALYWYRQSLGQGLEFLIYFQGNSAPDKSGLPSDRFSAERTGGSVSTLTIQRTQQEDSAVYLCAKGGALSTDTQYFGPGTRLTVL.

The J gene is TRBJ2-2, the V gene TRBV12-3 or TRBV12-4; D remains ambiguous. Trimming removed 5 bases from V and 6 bases from J, with 4 bases in between. This CDR3 region has 11 residues. The CDR3 loop reads CASSGSGELFF. CDR3 DNA sequence: TGTGCCAGCAGTGGCTCCGGGGAGCTGTTTTTT.

V usage is TRBV29-1 and J usage is TRBJ2-7, with 10 bases lining up with TRBD2. In germline, CDR1 is SQVTM, CDR2 ANQGSEA. The CDR3 runs 13 residues. The J segment lost 0 bases and the V segment lost 7 bases, leaving 3 bases of the junction unmatched. Here the CDR3 reads CSATSGISYEQYF. As DNA, the CDR3 is TGCAGCGCCACTAGCGGGATCTCCTACGAGCAGTACTTC.